Here is one T cell receptor beta chain with its context. Its antigen is unknown. Just one base apart from a much larger clone, this may be a read error. Assay: immunoSEQ multiplex PCR; the TCRdb copy retains only in-frame clones and omits some. The sample includes 25,000 to 35,000 clones, roughly 84% of them seen just once. From germline, CDR1 is SGDLS and CDR2 YYNGEE. The CDR3 extends over 13 amino acids. The record originates from a study of OX40 agonist ivuxolimab in advanced cancers. About the research overall: Ivuxolimab was administered intravenously to patients at 0.01 to 10 mg/kg every 2 weeks. Those treated in dose escalation had hepatocellular carcinoma, melanoma, renal cell cancer or head and neck cancer. Patients with prior anti-PD-1, anti-PD-L1 or anti-CTLA-4 therapy were eligible; 35% to 45% had some. Study-level findings and limits: At doses 0.1 to 3.0 mg/kg, CD4+ and CD8+ clones expanded.

The clonotype comes from an adult with an advanced solid tumor such as melanoma, head and neck, liver or kidney cancer. The J gene is TRBJ2-3, the V gene TRBV9; D gene unclear. The starting material was CD4+ or CD8+ T cells sorted from blood, obtained in a trial of the OX40 agonist ivuxolimab. CDR3 bases: TGTGCCAGCAGCCCTTCCAGCACAGATACGCAGTGTTTT. Its translation is CASSPSSTDTQCF.